Listed below are T cell receptor beta chains from one sample, sequenced in a study of T cell changes during pregnancy in multiple sclerosis. Repertoires were generated with immunoSEQ multiplex PCR, while TCRdb's copy carries only in-frame clones and drops some. The sample lists more than 40,000 clones, about 88% occurring once. This material consisted of CD4+ T cells from peripheral blood mononuclear cells, taken in the first trimester of pregnancy. The receptors shown here come from a female donor with multiple sclerosis, enrolled in a pregnancy study. Both conserved end residues are part of each CDR3. A D gene is named only where the DNA matches it firmly. The size field is filled for only some rows; it gives once, few, many or a size class.

TRBV5-1	-	-	TRBJ2-2	CASSLDRPNTGELFF	TGCGCCAGCAGCTTGGACAGGCCTAACACCGGGGAGCTGTTTTTT
TRBV28	-	TRBD1	TRBJ1-2	CASSVYRTGGAWGYTF	TGTGCCAGCAGCGTTTACCGGACAGGGGGCGCGTGGGGCTACACCTTC
TRBV7-2	-	TRBD1	TRBJ1-4	CASSLFSGTGGEKLFF	TGTGCCAGCAGCTTATTTTCTGGGACAGGGGGGGAAAAACTGTTTTTT
TRBV28	-	-	TRBJ1-2	CASSFAGNNYGYTF	TGTGCCAGCAGTTTCGCCGGTAATAACTATGGCTACACCTTC
TRBV10-3	-	-	TRBJ2-3	CAISPGRDTDTQYF	TGTGCCATCAGTCCCGGCAGGGACACAGATACGCAGTATTTT
TRBV18	-	TRBD1	TRBJ2-3	CASSGTGGTDTQYF	TGTGCCAGCTCCGGGACAGGGGGAACAGATACGCAGTATTTT
TRBV28	-	-	TRBJ2-6	CASSFLDSAGANVLTF	TGTGCCAGCAGTTTTCTCGACAGTGCTGGGGCCAACGTCCTGACTTTC
TRBV27	-	-	TRBJ1-1	CASSLMRNTEAFF	TGTGCCAGCAGTTTAATGAGGAACACTGAAGCTTTCTTT
TRBV7-9	-	-	TRBJ2-7	CASSTRRGASYEQYF	TGTGCCAGCAGCACCCGGCGCGGAGCCTCCTACGAGCAGTACTTC
TRBV19	-	TRBD1	TRBJ1-3	CASSIEGDRGRNTIYF	TGTGCCAGTAGTATAGAAGGGGACAGAGGAAGAAACACCATATATTTT
TRBV29-1	-	TRBD1	TRBJ1-2	CSVEESRQGAWGYTF	TGCAGCGTTGAAGAGAGCCGACAGGGGGCTTGGGGCTACACCTTC
TRBV27	-	-	TRBJ2-6	CASSPRWTNGANVLTF	TGTGCCAGCAGTCCGAGATGGACAAATGGGGCCAACGTCCTGACTTTC
TRBV28	-	-	TRBJ2-7	CASSPSLRGESSYEQYF	TGTGCCAGCAGTCCATCCCTTCGCGGGGAGAGCTCCTACGAGCAGTACTTC
TRBV18	-	TRBD2	TRBJ2-1	CASSRPGLAERNEQFF	TGTGCCAGCTCACGACCGGGACTAGCGGAGCGCAATGAGCAGTTCTTC
TRBV9	-	TRBD2	TRBJ2-1	CASSPRLAGYEQFF	TGTGCCAGCAGCCCCCGACTAGCGGGATATGAGCAGTTCTTC
TRBV11-3	-	TRBD1	TRBJ1-1	CASSFSDRDTEAFF	TGTGCCAGCAGCTTCTCGGACAGGGACACTGAAGCTTTCTTT
TRBV27	-	-	TRBJ1-4	CASSRNRATNEKLFF	TGTGCCAGCAGTAGAAACAGGGCCACTAATGAAAAACTGTTTTTT
TRBV19	-	-	TRBJ1-1	CASSQFGGGTEAFF	TGTGCCAGTAGTCAGTTCGGCGGGGGCACTGAAGCTTTCTTT
TRBV21-1	-	-	TRBJ2-7	CASKKGRTFYEQYF	TGTGCCAGCAAGAAAGGCAGGACTTTCTACGAGCAGTACTTC
TRBV28	-	-	TRBJ1-5	CASVGGWGYSDNQPQHF	TGTGCCAGCGTCGGGGGATGGGGGTATAGTGACAATCAGCCCCAGCATTTT
TRBV7-8	-	TRBD2	TRBJ2-7	CASSTGLAGYEQYF	TGTGCCAGCTCAACAGGACTAGCGGGCTACGAGCAGTACTTC
TRBV5-4	-	TRBD2	TRBJ2-3	CASSSGTSGRADTQYF	TGTGCCAGCAGCTCGGGGACTAGCGGGAGGGCAGATACGCAGTATTTT
TRBV2	few	-	TRBJ2-3	CASKREADTQYF	TGTGCCAGCAAACGGGAAGCAGATACGCAGTATTTT
TRBV7-2	few	TRBD1	TRBJ2-2	CASSHRGHNTGELFF	TGTGCCAGCAGCCACAGGGGGCATAACACCGGGGAGCTGTTTTTT
TRBV18	once	-	TRBJ2-5	CASSPLLGRGEETQYF	TGTGCCAGCTCACCACTGCTCGGCAGGGGGGAAGAGACCCAGTACTTC
TRBV5-1	-	-	TRBJ1-2	CASSPGPIPPYGYTF	TGCGCCAGCAGCCCTGGCCCGATACCCCCTTATGGCTACACCTTC
TRBV27	-	-	TRBJ2-7	CASNERPGAYEQYF	TGTGCCAGCAACGAACGGCCAGGGGCCTACGAGCAGTACTTC
TRBV20-1	-	-	TRBJ1-1	CSASLQAEAFF	TGCAGTGCTAGTTTGCAGGCTGAAGCTTTCTTT
TRBV11-2	-	TRBD2	TRBJ2-7	CASSLRLAGTYEQYF	TGTGCCAGCAGCCTCAGACTAGCGGGGACCTACGAGCAGTACTTC
TRBV6-5	-	-	TRBJ1-5	CASRIRAYSNQPQHF	TGTGCCAGCAGGATCAGGGCTTATAGCAATCAGCCCCAGCATTTT
TRBV11-3	-	-	TRBJ1-1	CASSLHQLSAFF	TGTGCCAGCAGCTTACATCAGTTGTCAGCTTTCTTT
TRBV27	once	-	TRBJ2-6	CASRTSGSGANVLTF	TGTGCCAGCAGAACTTCAGGGTCCGGGGCCAACGTCCTGACTTTC
TRBV7-3	-	-	TRBJ2-1	CASSLGRTQYNEQFF	TGTGCCAGCAGCTTAGGGAGGACGCAATACAATGAGCAGTTCTTC
TRBV29-1	once	TRBD1	TRBJ2-2	CSAGRQGSGELFF	TGCAGCGCGGGAAGACAGGGCTCCGGGGAGCTGTTTTTT
TRBV6-1	once	TRBD1	TRBJ1-2	CASSEAKTGAGGYTF	TGTGCCAGCAGTGAAGCAAAGACAGGGGCTGGTGGCTACACCTTC
TRBV30	-	-	TRBJ1-1	CAWISRRATEAFF	TGTGCCTGGATATCTCGGCGGGCCACTGAAGCTTTCTTT
TRBV7-2	-	-	TRBJ1-5	CASSLEGSQGQPQHF	TGTGCCAGCAGCTTAGAGGGCAGCCAGGGACAGCCCCAGCATTTT
TRBV12-5	once	TRBD1	TRBJ1-1	CASGLGTENTEAFF	TGTGCTAGTGGTTTAGGGACAGAGAACACTGAAGCTTTCTTT
TRBV9	-	-	TRBJ2-2	CASSLTGGTGELFF	TGTGCCAGCAGCCTTACAGGTGGCACCGGGGAGCTGTTTTTT
TRBV28	-	TRBD1	TRBJ1-2	CAAKRQGFDYGYTF	TGTGCCGCCAAAAGACAGGGGTTCGACTATGGCTACACCTTC
TRBV7-9	-	TRBD1	TRBJ1-1	CASSLDAGQGSTEAFF	TGTGCCAGCAGCTTAGACGCGGGACAGGGGTCCACTGAAGCTTTCTTT
TRBV21-1	-	-	TRBJ2-3	CASSKPEGAGTDTQYF	TGTGCCAGCAGCAAACCAGAGGGGGCAGGCACAGATACGCAGTATTTT
TRBV5-1	-	TRBD1	TRBJ2-1	CASSVSGGGYNEQFF	TGCGCCAGCAGCGTCTCAGGGGGTGGCTACAATGAGCAGTTCTTC
TRBV19	-	-	TRBJ1-4	CASSIPATGYNEKLFF	TGTGCCAGTAGTATCCCGGCAACAGGATACAATGAAAAACTGTTTTTT
TRBV19	-	-	TRBJ2-3	CASRLRGSSPDTQYF	TGTGCCAGCCGTCTTCGGGGGAGTTCCCCAGATACGCAGTATTTT
TRBV28	-	TRBD2	TRBJ2-1	CASSSLGSGRVNEQFF	TGTGCCAGCAGTTCGTTAGGCAGCGGGAGAGTCAATGAGCAGTTCTTC
TRBV5-1	-	-	TRBJ2-2	CASSAGTPATGELFF	TGCGCCAGCAGCGCCGGGACACCAGCCACCGGGGAGCTGTTTTTT
TRBV2	-	-	TRBJ2-7	CASSSYEQYF	TGTGCCAGCAGTTCATACGAGCAGTACTTC
TRBV29-1	-	-	TRBJ2-5	CSVGLLRETQYF	TGCAGCGTTGGACTCTTGAGAGAGACCCAGTACTTC
TRBV10-3	-	TRBD1	TRBJ1-4	CAIRGTGVNEKLFF	TGTGCCATCCGGGGGACAGGGGTTAATGAAAAACTGTTTTTT
TRBV20-1	-	TRBD1	TRBJ2-5	CSASGQETQYF	TGCAGTGCTTCGGGACAGGAGACCCAGTACTTC
TRBV28	-	TRBD1	TRBJ1-2	CASRMDRGNGYTF	TGTGCCAGCAGGATGGACAGGGGTAATGGCTACACCTTC
TRBV19	-	TRBD1	TRBJ2-7	CASSILGTGTYEQYF	TGTGCCAGTAGTATATTGGGGACAGGGACCTACGAGCAGTACTTC